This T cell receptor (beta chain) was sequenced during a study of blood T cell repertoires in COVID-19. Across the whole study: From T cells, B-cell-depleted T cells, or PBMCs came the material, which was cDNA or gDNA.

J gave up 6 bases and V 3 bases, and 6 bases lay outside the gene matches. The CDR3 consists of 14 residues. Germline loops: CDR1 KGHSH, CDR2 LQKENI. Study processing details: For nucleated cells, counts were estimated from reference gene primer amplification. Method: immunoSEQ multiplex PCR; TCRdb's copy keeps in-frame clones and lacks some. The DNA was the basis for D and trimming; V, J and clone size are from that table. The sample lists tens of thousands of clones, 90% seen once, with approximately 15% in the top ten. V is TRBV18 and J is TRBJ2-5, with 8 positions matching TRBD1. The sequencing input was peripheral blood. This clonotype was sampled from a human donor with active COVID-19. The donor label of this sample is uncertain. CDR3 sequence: CASSPGQGWKTQYF. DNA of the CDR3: TGTGCCAGCTCACCTGGACAGGGCTGGAAGACCCAGTACTTC.